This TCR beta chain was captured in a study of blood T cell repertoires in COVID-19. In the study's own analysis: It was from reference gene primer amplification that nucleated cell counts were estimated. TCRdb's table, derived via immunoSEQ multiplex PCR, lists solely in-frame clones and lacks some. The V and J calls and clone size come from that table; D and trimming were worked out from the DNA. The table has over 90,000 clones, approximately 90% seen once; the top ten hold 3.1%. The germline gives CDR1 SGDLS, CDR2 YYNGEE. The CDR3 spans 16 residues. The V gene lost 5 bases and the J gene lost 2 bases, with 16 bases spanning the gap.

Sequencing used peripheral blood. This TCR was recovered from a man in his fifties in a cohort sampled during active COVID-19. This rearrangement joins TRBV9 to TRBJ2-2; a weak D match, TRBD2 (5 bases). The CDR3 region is CASSRSVGINTGELFF. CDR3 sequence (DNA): TGTGCCAGCAGTCGTAGCGTCGGGATTAACACCGGGGAGCTGTTTTTT.